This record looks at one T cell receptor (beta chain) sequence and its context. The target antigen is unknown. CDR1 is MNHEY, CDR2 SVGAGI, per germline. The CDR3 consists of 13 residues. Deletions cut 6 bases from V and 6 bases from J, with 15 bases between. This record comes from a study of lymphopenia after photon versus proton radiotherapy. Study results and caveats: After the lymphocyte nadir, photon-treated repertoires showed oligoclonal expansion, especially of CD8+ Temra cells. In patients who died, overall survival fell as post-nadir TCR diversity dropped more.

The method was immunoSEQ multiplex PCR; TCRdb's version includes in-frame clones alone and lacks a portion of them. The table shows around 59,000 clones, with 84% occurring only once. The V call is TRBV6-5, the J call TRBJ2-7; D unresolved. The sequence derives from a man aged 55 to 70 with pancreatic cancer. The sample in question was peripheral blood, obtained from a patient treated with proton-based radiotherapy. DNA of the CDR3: TGTGCCAGCAGAAGCCGCGGCACGCGCGAGCAGTACTTC. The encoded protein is CASRSRGTREQYF.